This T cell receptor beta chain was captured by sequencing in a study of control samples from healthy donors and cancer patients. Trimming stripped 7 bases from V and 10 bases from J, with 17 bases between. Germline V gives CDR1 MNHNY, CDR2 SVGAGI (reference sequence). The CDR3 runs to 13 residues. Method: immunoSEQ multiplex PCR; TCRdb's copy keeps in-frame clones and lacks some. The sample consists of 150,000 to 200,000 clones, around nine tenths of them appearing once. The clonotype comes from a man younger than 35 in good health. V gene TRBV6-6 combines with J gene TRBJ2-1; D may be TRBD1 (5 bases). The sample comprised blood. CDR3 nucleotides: TGTGCCAGCACCAGGGAATTGTACCGGGAGCAGTTCTTC. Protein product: CASTRELYREQFF.